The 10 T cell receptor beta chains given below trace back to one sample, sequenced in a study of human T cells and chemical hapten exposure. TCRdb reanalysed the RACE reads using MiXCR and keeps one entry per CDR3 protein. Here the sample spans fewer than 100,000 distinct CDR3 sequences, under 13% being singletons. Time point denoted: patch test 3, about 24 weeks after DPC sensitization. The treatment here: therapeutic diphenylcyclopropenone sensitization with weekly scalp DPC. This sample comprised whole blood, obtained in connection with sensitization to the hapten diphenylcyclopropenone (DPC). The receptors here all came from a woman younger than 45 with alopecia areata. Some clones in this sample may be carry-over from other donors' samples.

The CDR3 DNA follows: TGTGCCATCAGGGGAACAGGCGCCTACGAGCAGTACTTC. It yields the protein CAIRGTGAYEQYF. The chain is built from TRBV28 and TRBJ2-7; TRBD1 is a possible D gene (6 bases). This CDR3 has 13 residues. The germline V gene encodes CDR1 MDHEN and CDR2 SYDVKM. The V end lost 10 bases, the J end lost 2 bases, and 15 bases lay between the germline ends.

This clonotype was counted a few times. In nucleotides, the CDR3 is TGCGCCAGCAGCCAAGACCCCAGTCAGCCCCAGCATTTT. Encoded protein: CASSQDPSQPQHF. The chain links TRBV4-3 to TRBJ1-5; D is undetermined. This CDR3 has 13 residues. Between the trimmed V and J ends, which lost 0 bases and 6 bases, there was a span of 6 bases. Germline loops: CDR1 LGHNA, CDR2 YSLEER.

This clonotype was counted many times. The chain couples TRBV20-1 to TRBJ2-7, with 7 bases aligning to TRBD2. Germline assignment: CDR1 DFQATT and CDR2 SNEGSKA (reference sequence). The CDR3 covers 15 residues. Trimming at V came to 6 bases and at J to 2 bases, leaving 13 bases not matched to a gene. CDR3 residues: CSAPQVSGSTYEQYF. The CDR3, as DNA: TGCAGTGCCCCGCAGGTTAGCGGGTCCACCTACGAGCAGTACTTC.

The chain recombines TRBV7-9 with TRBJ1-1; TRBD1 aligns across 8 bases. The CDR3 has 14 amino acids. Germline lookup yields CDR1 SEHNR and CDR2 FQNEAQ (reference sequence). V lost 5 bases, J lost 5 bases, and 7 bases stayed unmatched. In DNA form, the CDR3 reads TGTGCCAGCAGCCGAGACAGGGGTGGTACTGAAGCTTTCTTT. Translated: CASSRDRGGTEAFF. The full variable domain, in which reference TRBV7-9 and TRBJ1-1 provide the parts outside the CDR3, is DTGVSQNPRHKITKRGQNVTFRCDPISEHNRLYWYRQTLGQGPEFLTYFQNEAQLEKSRLLSDRFSAERPKGSFSTLEIQRTEQGDSAMYLCASSRDRGGTEAFFGQGTRLTVV.

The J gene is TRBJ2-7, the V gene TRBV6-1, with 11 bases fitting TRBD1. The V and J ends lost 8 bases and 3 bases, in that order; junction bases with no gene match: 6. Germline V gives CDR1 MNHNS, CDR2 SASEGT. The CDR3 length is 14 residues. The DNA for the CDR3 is TGTGCCAGCGACGGGGACAGGGGGTTCTACGAGCAGTACGTC. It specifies CASDGDRGFYEQYV.

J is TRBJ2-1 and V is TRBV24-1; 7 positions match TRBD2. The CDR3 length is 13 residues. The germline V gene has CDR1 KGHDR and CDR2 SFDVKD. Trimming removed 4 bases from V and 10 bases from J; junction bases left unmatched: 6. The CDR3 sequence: CATSDQLATEQFF. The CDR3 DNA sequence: TGTGCCACCAGTGACCAACTAGCGACAGAGCAGTTCTTC.

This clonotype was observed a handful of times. The CDR3 sequence is CASSLGAGAEAFF. CDR3 in DNA: TGCGCCAGCAGCCTGGGGGCAGGCGCTGAAGCTTTCTTT. The V and J genes are TRBV5-1 and TRBJ1-1, with D tentatively TRBD1 (6 bases). Looked up from germline, CDR1 is SGHRS and CDR2 is YFSETQ. The CDR3 sequence is 13 residues long. Trimming took 4 bases from V and 6 from J, leaving 13 bases between them.

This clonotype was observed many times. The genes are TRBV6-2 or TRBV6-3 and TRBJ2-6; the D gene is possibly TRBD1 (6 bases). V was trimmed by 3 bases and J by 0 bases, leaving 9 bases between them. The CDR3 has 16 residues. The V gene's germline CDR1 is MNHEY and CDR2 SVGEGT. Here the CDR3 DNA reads TGTGCCAGCAGTTATGGACAGTACTCTGGGGCCAACGTCCTGACTTTC. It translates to CASSYGQYSGANVLTF.

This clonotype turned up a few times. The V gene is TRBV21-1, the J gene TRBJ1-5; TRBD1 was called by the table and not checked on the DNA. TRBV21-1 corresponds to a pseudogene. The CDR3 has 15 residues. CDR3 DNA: TGTGCCAGCAGCAATAGGGCGTATAGCAATCAGCCCCAGCATTTT. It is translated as CASSNRAYSNQPQHF.

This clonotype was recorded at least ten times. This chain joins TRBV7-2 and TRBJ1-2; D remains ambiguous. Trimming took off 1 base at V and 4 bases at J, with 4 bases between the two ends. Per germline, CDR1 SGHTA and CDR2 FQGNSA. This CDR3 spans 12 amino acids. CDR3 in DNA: TGTGCCAGCAGCTTAGAATCCTATGGCTACACCTTC. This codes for CASSLESYGYTF. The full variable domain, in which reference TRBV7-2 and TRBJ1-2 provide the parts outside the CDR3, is GAGVSQSPSNKVTEKGKDVELRCDPISGHTALYWYRQSLGQGLEFLIYFQGNSAPDKSGLPSDRFSAERTGGSVSTLTIQRTQQEDSAVYLCASSLESYGYTFGSGTRLTVV.